These 9 T cell receptor beta chains originate from one sample sequenced in a study of shared clonotypes between healthy human individuals. The protocol was immunoSEQ multiplex PCR, while the TCRdb copy is restricted to in-frame clones and leaves out a portion. The sample has roughly 2.5 million clones; 85% to 95% are singletons. Sequences were obtained from naive CD4+ T cells sorted from blood. The sample's subset: CD45RA+ positively selected. These receptors were collected from a man in his late teens or twenties in good health.

This chain joins TRBV28 and TRBJ2-7, with D perhaps TRBD1 or TRBD2 (6 bases each). CDR1 is MDHEN, CDR2 SYDVKM, per germline. Trimming removed 8 bases at V and 5 bases at J, with 16 bases between. This CDR3 contains 13 residues. As DNA, the CDR3 is TGTGCCAGCCGGAGGGACAAACTACACGAGCAGTACTTC. It encodes CASRRDKLHEQYF.

The chain employs TRBV4-3 and TRBJ2-1; 8 bases are a match to TRBD1. V lost 0 bases, J lost 0 bases, and 4 bases stayed unmatched. Germline assignment: CDR1 LGHNA and CDR2 YSLEER. This CDR3 region has 17 residues. The CDR3 DNA is TGCGCCAGCAGCCAAGATCGTGACAGGGGCTCCTACAATGAGCAGTTCTTC. Its translation: CASSQDRDRGSYNEQFF.

The V call is TRBV30, the J call TRBJ1-6, with 9 positions matching TRBD1. The CDR3 contains 16 residues. Germline V gives CDR1 GTSNPN, CDR2 SVGIG (reference sequence). V lost 2 bases, J lost 10 bases, and 12 bases stayed unmatched. The CDR3 region has the DNA TGTGCCTGGAGTTTATACCCGGGACAGGGACAATCACCCCTCCACTTT. Translating it yields CAWSLYPGQGQSPLHF.

This chain connects TRBV18 to TRBJ1-3, with D possibly being TRBD1 (5 bases). V dropped 3 bases and J dropped 2 bases, with 14 bases sitting between them. Germline-derived CDR1 and CDR2 are KGHSH and LQKENI. The CDR3 totals 16 residues. Written as DNA, the CDR3 is TGTGCCAGCTCACCGAGCACGGGGCCCGCTGGAAACACCATATATTTT. This codes for CASSPSTGPAGNTIYF.

This clone appeared a single time. The V gene is TRBV19, the J gene TRBJ2-5; 8 bases line up with TRBD1. The CDR3 has 15 residues. Trimming at V came to 5 bases and at J to 5 bases, leaving 10 bases not matched to a gene. In germline, CDR1 is LNHDA, CDR2 SQIVND (reference sequence). The CDR3 here is CASSPGQGRMETQYF. The CDR3 DNA reads TGTGCCAGTAGTCCCGGACAGGGTAGAATGGAGACCCAGTACTTC.

The gene calls are TRBV5-1 and TRBJ2-4; 7 bases match TRBD2. CDR3 size: 14 residues. The junction had 10 bases not matched to a gene; V was cut back by 7 bases and J by 6 bases. Looked up from germline, CDR1 is SGHRS and CDR2 is YFSETQ. In nucleotides, the CDR3 is TGCGCCAGCTCCCTGAGCGGGGCTGTAAACATTCAGTACTTC. Amino acid sequence: CASSLSGAVNIQYF.

The chain carries TRBV12-1 and TRBJ2-4. TRBV12-1 is an annotated pseudogene. The CDR3 has 15 amino acids. CDR3 sequence (DNA): TGTGCCAGCAGCGGCCGGGGCGATGTCAAAAACATTCAGTACTTC. Translated: CASSGRGDVKNIQYF.

J is TRBJ2-7 and V is TRBV25-1; 8 positions match TRBD2. The length of the CDR3 is 15 residues. Germline CDR1 is MGHDK and CDR2 is SYGVNS. J gave up 4 bases and V 5 bases, and 10 bases lay outside the gene matches. The CDR3 DNA reads TGTGCCAGCAGTCCTTCGGGGGGGGGCAGGTACGAGCAGTACTTC. This codes for CASSPSGGGRYEQYF.

The genes are TRBV5-1 and TRBJ2-7; D is perhaps TRBD1 (6 bases). There are 13 residues in the CDR3. Deletions cut 7 bases from V and 3 bases from J, with 14 bases between. From germline, CDR1 is SGHRS and CDR2 YFSETQ. Written as DNA, the CDR3 is TGCGCCAGCCAAAAAGGGACAAACTACGAGCAGTACTTC. Amino acids: CASQKGTNYEQYF.